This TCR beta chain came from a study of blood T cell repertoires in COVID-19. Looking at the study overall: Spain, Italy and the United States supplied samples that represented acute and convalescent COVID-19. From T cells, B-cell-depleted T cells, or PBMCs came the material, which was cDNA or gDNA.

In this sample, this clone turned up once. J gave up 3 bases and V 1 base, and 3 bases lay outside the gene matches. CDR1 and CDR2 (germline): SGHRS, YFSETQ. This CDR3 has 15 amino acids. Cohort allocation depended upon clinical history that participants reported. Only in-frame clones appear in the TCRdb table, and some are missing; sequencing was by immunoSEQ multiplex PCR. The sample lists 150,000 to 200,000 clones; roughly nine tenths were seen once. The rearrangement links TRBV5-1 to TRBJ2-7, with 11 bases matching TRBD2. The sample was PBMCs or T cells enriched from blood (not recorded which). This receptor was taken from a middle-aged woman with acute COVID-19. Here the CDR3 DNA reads TGCGCCAGCAGCTTGACTAGCGGGGGCCACTACGAGCAGTACTTC. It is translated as CASSLTSGGHYEQYF.